The rows below give T cell receptor beta chains drawn from one sample of a study of cytomegalovirus exposure and HLA in healthy donors. TCRdb's table, derived via immunoSEQ multiplex PCR, lists solely in-frame clones and lacks some. Here the sample spans some 200,000 clones, 75% to 85% being singletons. Material for sequencing was PBMCs. These TCRs come from a young woman in good health and CMV-seronegative. The CDR3 runs from the conserved cysteine through the conserved F or W. D genes are given only for firm matches. A clone size is listed for some rows: how often the clone was seen (once, few, many), or a class if it is expanded.

j_call clone_size d_call v_call cdr3_nt cdr3_aa
TRBJ2-1 once NA TRBV5-6 TGTGCCAGCAGCTTGAGGGGTACCTACAATGAGCAGTTCTTC CASSLRGTYNEQFF
TRBJ1-5 few TRBD1 TRBV5-1 TGCGCCAGCAGTCGGGACAGGGGTGAGCCCCAGCATTTT CASSRDRGEPQHF
TRBJ1-1 NA NA TRBV7-6 TGTGCCAGCAGCTTAGAACCGGGGGTAGTCGCTTTCTTT CASSLEPGVVAFF
TRBJ2-7 NA TRBD2 TRBV7-6 TGTGCCAGCAGCCTGATGTACGTGTCGATCGGGACTAGCGGAGGGGGGTCCTACGAGCAGTACTTC CASSLMYVSIGTSGGGSYEQYF
TRBJ1-1 once NA TRBV7-2 TGTGCCAGCAGCTTAGGGCCGGGAGATATGAACACTGAAGCTTTCTTT CASSLGPGDMNTEAFF
TRBJ2-1 NA TRBD2 TRBV4-2 TGTGCCAGCAGCCAAGAGACTAGCGGTTCCTACAATGAGCAGTTCTTC CASSQETSGSYNEQFF
TRBJ2-5 few TRBD1 TRBV5-1 TGCGCCAGCAGCTACTACGGGACAGGGACGGAGACCCAGTACTTC CASSYYGTGTETQYF
TRBJ2-7 once TRBD1 TRBV18 TGTGCCAGCTCCCCGGGAACAGGGGAGTTCTACGAGCAGTACTTC CASSPGTGEFYEQYF
TRBJ2-3 once TRBD2 TRBV5-1 TGCGCCAGCAGCGCGGGACTAGCGGGGGGAGGCGCAGATACGCAGTATTTT CASSAGLAGGGADTQYF
TRBJ1-1 NA NA TRBV6-1 TGTGCCACTTTCACTATGAAGAACACTGAAGCTTTCTTT CATFTMKNTEAFF